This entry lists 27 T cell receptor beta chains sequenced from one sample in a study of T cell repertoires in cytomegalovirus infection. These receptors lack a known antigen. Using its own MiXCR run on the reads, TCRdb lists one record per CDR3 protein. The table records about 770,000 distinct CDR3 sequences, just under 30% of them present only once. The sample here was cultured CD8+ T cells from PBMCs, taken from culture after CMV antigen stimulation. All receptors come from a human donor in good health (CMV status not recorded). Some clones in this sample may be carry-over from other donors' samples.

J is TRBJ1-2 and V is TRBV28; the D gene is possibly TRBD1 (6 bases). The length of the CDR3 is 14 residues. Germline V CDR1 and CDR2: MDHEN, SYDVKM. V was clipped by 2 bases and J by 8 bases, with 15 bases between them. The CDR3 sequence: CASSLDGGGAGYTF. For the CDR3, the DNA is TGTGCCAGCAGTTTAGACGGGGGGGGCGCAGGCTACACCTTC.

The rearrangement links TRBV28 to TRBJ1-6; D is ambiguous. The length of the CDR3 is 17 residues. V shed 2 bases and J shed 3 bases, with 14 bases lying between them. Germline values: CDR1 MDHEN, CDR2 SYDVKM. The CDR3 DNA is TGTGCCAGCAGTTTACGTAGGGTGGCGGTCTATAATTCACCCCTCCACTTT. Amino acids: CASSLRRVAVYNSPLHF.

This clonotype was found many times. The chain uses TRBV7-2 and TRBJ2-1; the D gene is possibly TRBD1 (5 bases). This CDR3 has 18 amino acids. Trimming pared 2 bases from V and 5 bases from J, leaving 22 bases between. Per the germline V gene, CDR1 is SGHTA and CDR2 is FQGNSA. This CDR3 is CASSLPRDSPNIDNEQFF. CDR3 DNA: TGTGCCAGCAGCTTACCACGAGACAGTCCCAACATAGACAATGAGCAGTTCTTC. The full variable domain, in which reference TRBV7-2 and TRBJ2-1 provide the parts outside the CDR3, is GAGVSQSPSNKVTEKGKDVELRCDPISGHTALYWYRQSLGQGLEFLIYFQGNSAPDKSGLPSDRFSAERTGGSVSTLTIQRTQQEDSAVYLCASSLPRDSPNIDNEQFFGPGTRLTVL.

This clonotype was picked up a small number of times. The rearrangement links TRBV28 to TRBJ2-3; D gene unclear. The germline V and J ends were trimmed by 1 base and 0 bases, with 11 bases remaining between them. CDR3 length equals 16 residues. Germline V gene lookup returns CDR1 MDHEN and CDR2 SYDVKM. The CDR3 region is CASSLFYQISTDTQYF. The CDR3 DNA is TGTGCCAGCAGTTTATTCTACCAAATTAGCACAGATACGCAGTATTTT.

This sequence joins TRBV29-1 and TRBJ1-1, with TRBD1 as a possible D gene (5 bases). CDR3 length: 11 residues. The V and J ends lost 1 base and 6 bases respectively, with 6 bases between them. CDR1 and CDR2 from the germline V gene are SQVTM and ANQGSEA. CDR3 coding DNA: TGCAGCGTTGAAGGGGACGCTGAAGCTTTCTTT. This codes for CSVEGDAEAFF.

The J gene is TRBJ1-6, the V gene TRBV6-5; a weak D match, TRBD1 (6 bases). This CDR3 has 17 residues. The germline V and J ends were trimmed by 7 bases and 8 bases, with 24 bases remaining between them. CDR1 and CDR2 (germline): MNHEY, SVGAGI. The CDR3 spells CASNINIQGEAYSPLHF. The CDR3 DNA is TGTGCCAGCAATATAAACATACAGGGTGAAGCGTATTCACCCCTCCACTTT.

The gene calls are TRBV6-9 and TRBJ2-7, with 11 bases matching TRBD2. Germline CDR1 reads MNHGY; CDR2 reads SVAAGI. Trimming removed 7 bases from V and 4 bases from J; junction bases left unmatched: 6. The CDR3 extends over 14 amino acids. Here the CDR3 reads CASTLSGGDYEQYF. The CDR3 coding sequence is TGTGCCAGCACCCTTAGCGGGGGGGATTACGAGCAGTACTTC.

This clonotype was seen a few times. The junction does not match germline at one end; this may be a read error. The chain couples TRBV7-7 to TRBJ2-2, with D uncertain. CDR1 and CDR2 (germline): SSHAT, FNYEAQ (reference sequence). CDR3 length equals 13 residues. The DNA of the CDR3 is TGTGCTAGCAGCTTAATTACCACCGGGGAGCTGTTTTTT. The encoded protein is CASSLITTGELFF.

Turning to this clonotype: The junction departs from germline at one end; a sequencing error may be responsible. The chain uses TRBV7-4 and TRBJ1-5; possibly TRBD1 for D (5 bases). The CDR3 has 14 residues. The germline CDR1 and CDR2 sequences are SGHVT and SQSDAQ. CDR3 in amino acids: CASSPGGVSQPQRF. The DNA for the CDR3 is TGTGCCAGCAGCCCTGGGGGGGTGAGTCAGCCCCAGCGTTTT.

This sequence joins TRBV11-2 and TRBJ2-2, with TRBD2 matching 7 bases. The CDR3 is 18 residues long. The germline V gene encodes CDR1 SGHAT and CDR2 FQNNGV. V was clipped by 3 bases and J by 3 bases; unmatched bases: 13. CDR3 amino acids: CASSLRPGGGAYTGELFF. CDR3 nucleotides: TGTGCCAGCAGCTTGCGACCTGGCGGGGGAGCCTACACCGGGGAGCTGTTTTTT.

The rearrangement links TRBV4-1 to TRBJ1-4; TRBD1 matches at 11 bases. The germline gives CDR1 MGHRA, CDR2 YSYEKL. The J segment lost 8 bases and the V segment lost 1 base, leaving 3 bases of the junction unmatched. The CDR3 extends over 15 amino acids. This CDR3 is CASSQAGQGGEKLFF. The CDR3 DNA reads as TGCGCCAGCAGCCAAGCGGGACAGGGGGGAGAAAAACTGTTTTTT.

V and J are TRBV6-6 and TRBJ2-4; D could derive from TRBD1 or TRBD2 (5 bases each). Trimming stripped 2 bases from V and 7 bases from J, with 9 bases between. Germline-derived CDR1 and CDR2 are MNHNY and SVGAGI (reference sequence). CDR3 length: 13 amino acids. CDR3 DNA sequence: TGTGCCAGCAGTTACGGGGGAGCGAACATTCAGTACTTC. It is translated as CASSYGGANIQYF.

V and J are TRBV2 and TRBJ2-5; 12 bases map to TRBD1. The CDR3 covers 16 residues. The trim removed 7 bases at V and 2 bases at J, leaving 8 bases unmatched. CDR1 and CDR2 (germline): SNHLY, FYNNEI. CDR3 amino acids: CASTSGTGGVQETQYF. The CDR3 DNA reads TGTGCCAGCACCTCCGGGACAGGGGGCGTTCAAGAGACCCAGTACTTC.

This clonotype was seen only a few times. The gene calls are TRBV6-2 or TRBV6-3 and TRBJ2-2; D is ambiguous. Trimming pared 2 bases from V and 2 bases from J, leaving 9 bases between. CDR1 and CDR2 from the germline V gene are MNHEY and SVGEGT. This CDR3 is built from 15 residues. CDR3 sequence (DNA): TGTGCCAGCAGTTACCGTCCCGGCAACACCGGGGAGCTGTTTTTT. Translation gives CASSYRPGNTGELFF.

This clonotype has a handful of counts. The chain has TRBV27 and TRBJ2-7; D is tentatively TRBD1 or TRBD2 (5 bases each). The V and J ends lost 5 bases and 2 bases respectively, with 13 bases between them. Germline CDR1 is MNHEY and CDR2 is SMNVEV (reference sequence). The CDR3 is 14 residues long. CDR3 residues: CASSIRGAAYEQYF. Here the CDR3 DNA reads TGTGCCAGCAGTATAAGGGGAGCGGCCTACGAGCAGTACTTC.

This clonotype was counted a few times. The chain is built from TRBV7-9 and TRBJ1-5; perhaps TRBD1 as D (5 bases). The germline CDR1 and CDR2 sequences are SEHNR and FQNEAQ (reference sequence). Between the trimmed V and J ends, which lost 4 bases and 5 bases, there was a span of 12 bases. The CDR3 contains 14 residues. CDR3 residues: CASSSPEGDQPQHF. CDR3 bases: TGTGCCAGCAGCTCCCCCGAAGGGGATCAGCCCCAGCATTTT.

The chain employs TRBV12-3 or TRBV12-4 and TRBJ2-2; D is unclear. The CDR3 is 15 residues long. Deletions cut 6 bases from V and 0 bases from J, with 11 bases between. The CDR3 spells CASRLNPPNTGELFF. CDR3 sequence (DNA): TGTGCCAGCAGATTGAATCCCCCGAACACCGGGGAGCTGTTTTTT.

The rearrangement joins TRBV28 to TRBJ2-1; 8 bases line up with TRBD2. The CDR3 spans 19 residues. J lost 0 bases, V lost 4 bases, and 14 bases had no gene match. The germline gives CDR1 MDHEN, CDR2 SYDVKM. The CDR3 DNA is TGTGCCAGCAGTTCCCATCTACTACGGCGGGAGGCCTCCTACAATGAGCAGTTCTTC. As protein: CASSSHLLRREASYNEQFF. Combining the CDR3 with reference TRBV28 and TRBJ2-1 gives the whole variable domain DVKVTQSSRYLVKRTGEKVFLECVQDMDHENMFWYRQDPGLGLRLIYFSYDVKMKEKGDIPEGYSVSREKKERFSLILESASTNQTSMYLCASSSHLLRREASYNEQFFGPGTRLTVL.

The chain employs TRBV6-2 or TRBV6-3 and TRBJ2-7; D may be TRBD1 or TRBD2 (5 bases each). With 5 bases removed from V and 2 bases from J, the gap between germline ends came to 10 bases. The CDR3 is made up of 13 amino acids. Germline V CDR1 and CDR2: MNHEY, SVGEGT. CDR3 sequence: CASSEGRTYEQYV. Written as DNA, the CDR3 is TGTGCCAGCAGTGAGGGACGGACCTACGAGCAGTACGTC.

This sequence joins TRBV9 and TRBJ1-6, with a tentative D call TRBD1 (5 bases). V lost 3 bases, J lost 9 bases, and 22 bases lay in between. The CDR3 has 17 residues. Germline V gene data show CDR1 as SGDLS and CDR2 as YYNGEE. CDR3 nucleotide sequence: TGTGCCAGCAGCGCCCGGGACGCCGGGTTAGCGCCTTCACCCCTCCACTTT. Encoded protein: CASSARDAGLAPSPLHF.

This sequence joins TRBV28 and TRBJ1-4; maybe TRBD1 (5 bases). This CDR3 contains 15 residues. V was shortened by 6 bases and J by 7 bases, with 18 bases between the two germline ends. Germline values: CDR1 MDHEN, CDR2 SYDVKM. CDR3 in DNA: TGTGCCAGCAGCCGGGAGGGGACCGTGGGTGAAAAACTGTTTTTT. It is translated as CASSREGTVGEKLFF.

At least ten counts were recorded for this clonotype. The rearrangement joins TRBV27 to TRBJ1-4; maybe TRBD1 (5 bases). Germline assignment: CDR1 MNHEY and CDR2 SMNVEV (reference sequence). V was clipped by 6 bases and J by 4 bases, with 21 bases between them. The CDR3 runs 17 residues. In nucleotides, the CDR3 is TGTGCCAGCAGCCAGGGACCCGTCTACAAGCTTAATGAAAAACTGTTTTTT. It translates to CASSQGPVYKLNEKLFF. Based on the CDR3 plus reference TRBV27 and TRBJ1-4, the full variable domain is EAQVTQNPRYLITVTGKKLTVTCSQNMNHEYMSWYRQDPGLGLRQIYYSMNVEVTDKGDVPEGYKVSRKEKRNFPLILESPSPNQTSLYFCASSQGPVYKLNEKLFFGSGTQLSVL.

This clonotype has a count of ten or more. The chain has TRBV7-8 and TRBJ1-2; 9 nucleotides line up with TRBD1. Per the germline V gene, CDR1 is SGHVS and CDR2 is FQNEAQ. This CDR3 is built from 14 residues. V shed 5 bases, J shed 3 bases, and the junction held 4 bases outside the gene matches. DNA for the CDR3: TGTGCCAGCAGCACAACAGGGGGCGACTATGGCTACACCTTC. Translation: CASSTTGGDYGYTF.

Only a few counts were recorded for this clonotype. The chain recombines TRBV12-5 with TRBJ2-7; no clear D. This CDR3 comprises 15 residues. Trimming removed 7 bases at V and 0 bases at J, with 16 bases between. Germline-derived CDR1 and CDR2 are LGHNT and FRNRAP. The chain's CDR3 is CASALTDSSSYEQYF. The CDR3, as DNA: TGTGCTAGTGCCCTGACGGATTCCTCCTCCTACGAGCAGTACTTC.

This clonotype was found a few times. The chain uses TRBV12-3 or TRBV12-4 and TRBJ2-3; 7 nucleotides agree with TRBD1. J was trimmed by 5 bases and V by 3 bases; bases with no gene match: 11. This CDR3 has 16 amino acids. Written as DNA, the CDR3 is TGTGCCAGCAGTTTTCCGGGACAGTTGGACGAAGATACGCAGTATTTT. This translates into CASSFPGQLDEDTQYF.

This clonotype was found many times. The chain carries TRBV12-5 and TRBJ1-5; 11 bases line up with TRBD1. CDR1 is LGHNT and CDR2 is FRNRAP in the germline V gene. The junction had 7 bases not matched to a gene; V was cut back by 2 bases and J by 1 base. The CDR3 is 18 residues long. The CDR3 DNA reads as TGTGCTAGTGGTTTGCCCTATGGACAGGGGGCGAGCAATCAGCCCCAGCATTTT. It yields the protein CASGLPYGQGASNQPQHF.

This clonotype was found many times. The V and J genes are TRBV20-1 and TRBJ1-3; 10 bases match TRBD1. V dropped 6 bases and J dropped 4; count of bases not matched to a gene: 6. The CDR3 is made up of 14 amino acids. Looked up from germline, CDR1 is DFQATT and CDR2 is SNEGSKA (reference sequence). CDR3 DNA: TGCAGTGCGCCTGGACAGGGGGAAGGAAACACCATATATTTT. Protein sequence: CSAPGQGEGNTIYF.